This TCR beta chain was found in a study of shared clonotypes between healthy human individuals. An assay was performed, and its level was deep. In the original workflow: From ImmunoSEQ came sequences covering only the junction and carrying no quality scores, so filtering differed. Profiled with immunoSEQ multiplex PCR; TCRdb holds only in-frame clones, not every one. The V and J calls and the clone size are those of that table, but D and trimming were determined from the DNA. The data contain more than 850,000 clones, about 80% of them seen just once; the ten biggest clones take up 0.5% to 0.6%. About this clone itself: The antigen remains unidentified.

Study findings and constraints: Naive subsets tended to show greater estimated richness than memory subsets.

Sequencing input: memory CD4+ T cells from PBMCs. Documented subset: CD45RA-negative fraction. This TCR derives from a man younger than 35 in good health. Some clones in this sample may be carry-over from other donors' samples.

The CDR3 region is CASRNTRAGETQYF. CDR3 DNA sequence: TGTGCCAGCAGAAATACGAGGGCGGGGGAGACCCAGTACTTC. The chain employs TRBV2 and TRBJ2-5; possible D gene TRBD2, 6 bases. CDR3 length: 14 amino acids. Trimming stripped 6 bases from V and 5 bases from J, with 16 bases between. The germline gives CDR1 SNHLY, CDR2 FYNNEI.